The 18 T cell receptor beta chains listed next were all sequenced from one sample in a study of T-cell memory formation after mild COVID-19. MiXCR was run by TCRdb on the 5' RACE reads, yielding one entry per CDR3 protein. The data contain some 450,000 distinct CDR3 sequences, roughly 18% of them singletons. Sequencing was carried out using PBMCs or a T cell subset sorted from them (not recorded which). Every receptor here comes from a man aged 18-30 years who had mild COVID-19 (a few samples of this study predate the infection). Cell type and time point are not known.

This chain connects TRBV6-2 or TRBV6-3 to TRBJ2-7; D possibly corresponds to TRBD1 (6 bases). The CDR3 extends over 15 amino acids. Germline CDR1 is MNHEY and CDR2 is SVGEGT. V was clipped by 2 bases and J by 3 bases, with 14 bases between them. The CDR3, as DNA: TGTGCCAGCAGTTACGCCCCCCAGGGGCTCTACGAGCAGTACGTC. It translates to CASSYAPQGLYEQYV.

This rearrangement joins TRBV7-6 to TRBJ2-4, with a weak D call TRBD1 (6 bases). V was trimmed by 4 bases and J by 5 bases, leaving 21 bases between them. This CDR3 has 17 amino acids. Germline loops: CDR1 SGHVS, CDR2 FNYEAQ. The CDR3 protein is CASSSRSTPDSQNIQYF. Here the CDR3 DNA reads TGTGCCAGCAGCTCCCGATCGACCCCGGACAGCCAAAACATTCAGTACTTC. Together with reference TRBV7-6 and TRBJ2-4, the CDR3 gives the full variable domain: GAGVSQSPRYKVTKRGQDVALRCDPISGHVSLYWYRQALGQGPEFLTYFNYEAQQDKSGLPNDRFSAERPEGSISTLTIQRTEQRDSAMYRCASSSRSTPDSQNIQYFGAGTRLSVL.

The chain is built from TRBV12-3 or TRBV12-4 and TRBJ2-1, with D tentatively TRBD2 (6 bases). This CDR3 is built from 14 residues. V lost 7 bases, J lost 6 bases, and 16 bases lay in between. The CDR3 nucleotides are TGTGCCAGCACACGACCTGGGGGGTTCAATGAGCAGTTCTTC. This translates into CASTRPGGFNEQFF.

This clonotype was seen a few times. The V gene is TRBV6-2 or TRBV6-3, the J gene TRBJ2-1; the D gene is possibly TRBD1 (5 bases). V was shortened by 5 bases and J by 9 bases, with 14 bases between the two germline ends. CDR3 length: 13 amino acids. Germline loops: CDR1 MNHEY, CDR2 SVGEGT. CDR3 in amino acids: CASSPGGAAEQFF. The CDR3 DNA sequence: TGTGCCAGCAGTCCGGGTGGGGCCGCTGAGCAGTTCTTC.

About this clonotype: This CDR3 is missing its conserved last phenylalanine or tryptophan, likely due to a read error. The rearrangement links TRBV7-6 to TRBJ2-1; weak D call: TRBD1 (6 bases). The germline V gene encodes CDR1 SGHVS and CDR2 FNYEAQ. The CDR3 is made up of 13 amino acids. With 5 bases removed from V and 6 bases from J, the gap between germline ends came to 11 bases. The CDR3 loop reads CASSRGIGNEQFL. In DNA form, the CDR3 reads TGTGCCAGCAGCAGGGGGATCGGCAATGAGCAGTTCTTA.

The chain uses TRBV5-1 and TRBJ2-3; 10 nucleotides align to TRBD2. V gave up 0 bases and J gave up 4 bases; unmatched junction bases: 5. CDR3 length: 16 amino acids. Germline V gene data show CDR1 as SGHRS and CDR2 as YFSETQ. This CDR3 reads CASSLALAGAADTQYF. CDR3 DNA: TGCGCCAGCAGCTTGGCGCTAGCGGGGGCCGCAGATACGCAGTATTTT.

This clonotype was detected many times. The J gene is TRBJ2-1, the V gene TRBV12-3 or TRBV12-4; D ambiguous. Trimming took off 8 bases at V and 6 bases at J, with 14 bases between the two ends. This CDR3 has 13 residues. This CDR3 is CASSAALPNEQFF. CDR3 coding DNA: TGTGCCAGCTCGGCAGCTTTACCCAATGAGCAGTTCTTC.

The CDR3 loop is CASSWVGTVNEQFF. DNA for the CDR3: TGCGCCAGCAGCTGGGTCGGGACAGTCAATGAGCAGTTCTTC. The chain joins TRBV5-1 to TRBJ2-1; 7 bases align to TRBD1. V shed 3 bases and J 6 bases; nucleotides not matched to a gene: 6. The CDR3 consists of 14 residues. Germline V gives CDR1 SGHRS, CDR2 YFSETQ.

This clonotype was counted between two and nine times. In DNA form, the CDR3 reads TGTGCCAGCAGCGTAACTAGCGGGGGGTCTAATACGCAGTATTTT. Translated, it gives CASSVTSGGSNTQYF. The rearrangement uses TRBV9 and TRBJ2-3; 12 bases line up with TRBD2. The V segment lost 1 base and the J segment 7 bases; nucleotides outside the gene matches: 4. CDR1 is SGDLS and CDR2 is YYNGEE in the germline V gene. The CDR3 loop spans 15 amino acids.

The chain employs TRBV29-1 and TRBJ1-1, with TRBD1 identical over 7 bases. CDR1 SQVTM and CDR2 ANQGSEA come from the germline V gene. V shed 1 base, J shed 2 bases, and the junction held 4 bases outside the gene matches. This CDR3 has 14 amino acids. The CDR3 sequence: CSVEARGRNTEAFF. The CDR3 DNA follows: TGCAGCGTTGAAGCGAGGGGGCGTAACACTGAAGCTTTCTTT.

The chain couples TRBV20-1 to TRBJ2-7; D is perhaps TRBD1 or TRBD2 (6 bases each). This CDR3 spans 15 amino acids. V was shortened by 2 bases and J by 4 bases, with 18 bases between the two germline ends. CDR1 is DFQATT and CDR2 is SNEGSKA in the germline V gene (reference sequence). CDR3: CSARIGGLRGYEQYV. The CDR3 bases are TGCAGTGCTAGAATCGGGGGCCTGCGTGGATACGAGCAGTACGTC.

Notes on this clonotype: The junction does not match germline at one end; this may be a read error. The CDR3 DNA reads TGTGCCAGCAGCCAAGTCAGGGGTGAACAGCCCAAGCATTTT. Amino acids: CASSQVRGEQPKHF. The genes are TRBV4-2 and TRBJ1-5, with D maybe TRBD1 (6 bases). Germline V gene lookup returns CDR1 LGHNA and CDR2 YNFKEQ. The CDR3 spans 14 residues.

The gene calls are TRBV7-2 and TRBJ2-1, with 8 nucleotides matching TRBD1. CDR3 length equals 13 residues. With 5 bases clipped from V and 8 bases from J, the junction kept 5 bases outside the gene matches. Germline CDR1 is SGHTA and CDR2 is FQGNSA. CDR3 residues: CASSLTGGYEQFF. The CDR3 DNA reads TGTGCCAGCAGCCTAACAGGGGGGTATGAGCAGTTCTTC.

The chain uses TRBV18 and TRBJ2-1, with D tentatively TRBD2 (6 bases). V was trimmed by 5 bases and J by 7 bases, leaving 9 bases between them. CDR1 is KGHSH and CDR2 is LQKENI in the germline V gene. The CDR3 runs to 12 residues. The CDR3 loop reads CASSGGFNEQFF. CDR3 DNA: TGTGCCAGCTCAGGGGGGTTTAATGAGCAGTTCTTC.

This rearrangement joins TRBV24-1 to TRBJ1-1; D gene ambiguous. Germline V gene sequence: CDR1 KGHDR, CDR2 SFDVKD. This CDR3 region has 13 residues. Trimming shortened V by 4 bases and J by 4 bases, and 9 bases separated the two germline ends. The CDR3 DNA sequence: TGTGCCACCAGTGACCTAGGGAGCACTGAAGCTTTCTTT. It is translated as CATSDLGSTEAFF.

This clonotype has a count of ten or more. V and J are TRBV12-3 or TRBV12-4 and TRBJ1-3; tentative D call: TRBD1 (5 bases). V lost 3 bases and J lost 6, with 12 bases in between. This CDR3 contains 14 residues. The CDR3, as DNA: TGTGCCAGCAGTTTCGGGGGGTCCGAAAACACCATATATTTT. As protein: CASSFGGSENTIYF.

This clonotype was recorded only once. CDR3 nucleotides: TGTGCCAGCAGCTTAGCAGGGGTGCACGTCCTGACTTTC. It yields the protein CASSLAGVHVLTF. The rearrangement links TRBV11-2 to TRBJ2-6; D perhaps matches TRBD1 (6 bases). Trimming took 1 base from V and 11 from J, leaving 9 bases between them. Germline assignment: CDR1 SGHAT and CDR2 FQNNGV. This CDR3 comprises 13 residues.

In its sample, this clonotype was seen a few times. The J gene is TRBJ1-5, the V gene TRBV5-6; D possibly corresponds to TRBD1 (5 bases). Germline-derived CDR1 and CDR2 are SGHDT and YYEEEE. The CDR3 contains 16 residues. Trimming removed 3 bases at V and 4 bases at J, with 17 bases between. The CDR3 region has the DNA TGTGCCAGCAGCTACAGGTGGGGAAGAGGAAATCAGCCCCAGCATTTT. Its translation is CASSYRWGRGNQPQHF.